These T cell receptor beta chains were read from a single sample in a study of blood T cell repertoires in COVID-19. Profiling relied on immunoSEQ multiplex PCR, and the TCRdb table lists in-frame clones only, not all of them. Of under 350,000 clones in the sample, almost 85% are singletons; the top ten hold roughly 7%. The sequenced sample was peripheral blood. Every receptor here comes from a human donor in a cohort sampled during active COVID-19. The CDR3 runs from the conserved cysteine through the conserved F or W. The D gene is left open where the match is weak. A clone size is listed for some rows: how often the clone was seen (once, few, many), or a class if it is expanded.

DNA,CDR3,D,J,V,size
TGTGCCAGCTCACGAGACAGGGGGTGGGACACTGAAGCTTTCTTT,CASSRDRGWDTEAFF,TRBD1,TRBJ1-1,TRBV18,NA
TGTGCCAGCAGCCCTGGGACAGGGGACAGGGAGGGCTACACCTTC,CASSPGTGDREGYTF,TRBD1,TRBJ1-2,TRBV5-4,NA
TGCAGTGCTCCCGGACAGGACGGCTACACCTTC,CSAPGQDGYTF,TRBD1,TRBJ1-2,TRBV20-1,few
TGTGCCAGTAGTATAGGGCAGAAAGACAATCAGCCCCAGCATTTT,CASSIGQKDNQPQHF,NA,TRBJ1-5,TRBV19,NA
TGCGCCAGCAGCTTACTAGCGGTCTCGGGCTACGAGCAGTACTTC,CASSLLAVSGYEQYF,TRBD2,TRBJ2-7,TRBV5-1,NA
TGTGCCAGCAGTCAACTCGGGGAGACCCAGTACTTC,CASSQLGETQYF,NA,TRBJ2-5,TRBV6-5,NA
TGTGCCAGCAGCTTGCGAGTACAGGGGAATCAGCCCCAGCATTTT,CASSLRVQGNQPQHF,TRBD1,TRBJ1-5,TRBV5-6,NA
TGTGCCAGCAGGGCAACAGGGGGAGGTGAAAAACTGTTTTTT,CASRATGGGEKLFF,TRBD1,TRBJ1-4,TRBV6-5,NA
TGCGCCAACCGACAGGGGGCGTCCGGGGAGCTGTTTTTT,CANRQGASGELFF,TRBD1,TRBJ2-2,TRBV5-1,NA
TGCGCCAGCAGTCAGACAGGGGGTATCTACGAGCAGTACTTC,CASSQTGGIYEQYF,TRBD1,TRBJ2-7,TRBV5-1,NA
TGCAGCGTTGGGTGGTCCGGGACAGGGTATAATGAGCAGTTCTTC,CSVGWSGTGYNEQFF,TRBD1,TRBJ2-1,TRBV29-1,NA
TGTGCCAGCAGCGTAGGGCGGGGAGGCTCCTACAATGAGCAGTTCTTC,CASSVGRGGSYNEQFF,NA,TRBJ2-1,TRBV9,NA
TGCAGCGTTGATAACAATGAGCAGTTCTTC,CSVDNNEQFF,NA,TRBJ2-1,TRBV29-1,NA
TGTGCCAGTACTCCTGGACAGGCAGTCTATGGCTACACCTTC,CASTPGQAVYGYTF,TRBD1,TRBJ1-2,TRBV19,NA
TGTGCCAGCAGCTTTGGAGGGACAGGGATGTACTTC,CASSFGGTGMYF,TRBD1,TRBJ2-7,TRBV5-5,NA
TGCGCCAGCAGCCAAGACAGGTTGGGACTGTTTTTT,CASSQDRLGLFF,NA,TRBJ1-4,TRBV4-1,NA
TGTGCCAGCTCACCAATGGGCTTGGTGAACACCGGGGAGCTGTTTTTT,CASSPMGLVNTGELFF,NA,TRBJ2-2,TRBV18,NA
TGTGCCAGCAGCGGACTGGACGGTAACTATGGCTACACCTTC,CASSGLDGNYGYTF,NA,TRBJ1-2,TRBV5-4,NA
TGTGCCACCAGTGGCAGCGGGGGGGCAAATGAGCAGTTCTTC,CATSGSGGANEQFF,TRBD2,TRBJ2-1,TRBV24-1,NA
TGTGCCAGCATTGTCACCGGACAGGGGGCGGAGGGCTACACCTTC,CASIVTGQGAEGYTF,TRBD1,TRBJ1-2,TRBV6-5,many
TGTGCCAGCAGTTTTAGCGGGGGGGGATACGAGCAGTACTTC,CASSFSGGGYEQYF,TRBD2,TRBJ2-7,TRBV27,NA
TGTGCCAGCAGGACAGGGTACTACACTGAAGCTTTCTTT,CASRTGYYTEAFF,TRBD1,TRBJ1-1,TRBV7-9,NA
TGTGCCAGCAGCTTAGCTTCTAGTGCGCAGTATTTT,CASSLASSAQYF,NA,TRBJ2-3,TRBV11-2,NA